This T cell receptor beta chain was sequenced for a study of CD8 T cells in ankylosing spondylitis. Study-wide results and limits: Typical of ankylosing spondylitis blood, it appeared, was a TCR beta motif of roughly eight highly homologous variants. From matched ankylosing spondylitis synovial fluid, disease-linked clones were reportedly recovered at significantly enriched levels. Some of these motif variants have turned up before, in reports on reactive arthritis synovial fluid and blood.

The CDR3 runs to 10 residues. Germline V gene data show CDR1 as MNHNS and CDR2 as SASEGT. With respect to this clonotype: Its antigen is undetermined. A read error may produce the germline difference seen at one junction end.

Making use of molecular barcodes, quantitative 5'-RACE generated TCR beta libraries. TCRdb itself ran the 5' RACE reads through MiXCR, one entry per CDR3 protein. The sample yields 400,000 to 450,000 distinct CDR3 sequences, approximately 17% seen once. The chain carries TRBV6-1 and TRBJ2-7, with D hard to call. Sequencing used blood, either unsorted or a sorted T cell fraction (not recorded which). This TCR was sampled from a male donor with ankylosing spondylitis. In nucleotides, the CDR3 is TGTGCCAGCAGTGAATCAGGCTTAGACTTC. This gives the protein CASSESGLDF.